Each of the 30 T cell receptor beta chains below was sequenced from the same sample in a study of blood T cell repertoires in COVID-19. Using immunoSEQ multiplex PCR, the repertoire was profiled, and TCRdb retains in-frame clones only, with some absent. This table holds about 64,000 clones, 70% to 90% found once. Sequencing input: PBMCs or T cells enriched from blood (not recorded which). These receptors all come from a woman aged 40-49 years who had recovered from COVID-19.

A few counts support this clone. The chain recombines TRBV5-1 with TRBJ2-7; tentatively, D is TRBD2 (5 bases). Germline V gene lookup returns CDR1 SGHRS and CDR2 YFSETQ. The CDR3 has 13 amino acids. The V gene lost 4 bases and the J gene lost 2 bases, with 10 bases spanning the gap. CDR3 in amino acids: CASSPDLTYEQYF. The CDR3 DNA is TGCGCCAGCAGCCCGGACTTGACCTACGAGCAGTACTTC.

This chain uses TRBV11-3 with TRBJ2-2; a weak D match, TRBD2 (5 bases). This CDR3 has 14 amino acids. Between the trimmed V and J ends, which lost 1 base and 2 bases, there was a span of 5 bases. In germline, CDR1 is SGHNT, CDR2 YENEEA. DNA of the CDR3: TGTGCCAGCAGCTTAGGGACTAACACCGGGGAGCTGTTTTTT. Translating it yields CASSLGTNTGELFF.

J is TRBJ2-2 and V is TRBV7-9, with a possible D match to TRBD1 (7 bases). V was pared by 7 bases and J by 3 bases, with 15 bases between. Germline V gene sequence: CDR1 SEHNR, CDR2 FQNEAQ (reference sequence). The CDR3 loop spans 15 amino acids. CDR3 nucleotides: TGTGCCAGCAACTCCATCAGGGGGGACACCGGGGAGCTGTTTTTT. Its translation is CASNSIRGDTGELFF.

The rearrangement uses TRBV10-3 and TRBJ1-6, with 8 nucleotides matching TRBD1. V lost 7 bases, J lost 10 bases, and 12 bases stayed unmatched. There are 15 residues in the CDR3. Per the germline V gene, CDR1 is ENHRY and CDR2 is SYGVKD. Written as DNA, the CDR3 is TGTGCCATCAAGGCCGGGGCAGGGGGCGAGTCACCCCTCCACTTT. Protein sequence: CAIKAGAGGESPLHF.

This clone has just one count. This chain uses TRBV13 with TRBJ2-3; weak D call: TRBD2 (7 bases). V was clipped by 5 bases and J by 2 bases, with 17 bases between them. CDR3 length: 16 residues. The germline V gene encodes CDR1 PRHDT and CDR2 FYEKMQ (reference sequence). The CDR3 spells CASSPGAGADTDTQYF. The CDR3 nucleotides read TGTGCCAGCAGCCCTGGGGCGGGGGCCGACACAGATACGCAGTATTTT.

The table lists this clone with a few counts. The V and J genes are TRBV5-1 and TRBJ2-2, with D possibly TRBD2 on 5 matching bases. Between the trimmed V and J ends, which lost 0 bases and 4 bases, there was a span of 7 bases. The CDR3 covers 14 residues. Germline loops: CDR1 SGHRS, CDR2 YFSETQ. The CDR3 loop reads CASSLGRLTGELFF. The CDR3 region has the DNA TGCGCCAGCAGCTTGGGGAGGCTCACCGGGGAGCTGTTTTTT. The full variable domain, rest sourced from reference TRBV5-1 and TRBJ2-2, is KAGVTQTPRYLIKTRGQQVTLSCSPISGHRSVSWYQQTPGQGLQFLFEYFSETQRNKGNFPGRFSGRQFSNSRSEMNVSTLELGDSALYLCASSLGRLTGELFFGEGSRLTVL.

The chain is built from TRBV9 and TRBJ2-2; TRBD1 agrees at 7 bases. Germline assignment: CDR1 SGDLS and CDR2 YYNGEE. CDR3 length: 15 residues. The ends lost 4 bases at V and 3 bases at J; junction bases unmatched: 6. This CDR3 is CASSPRDSYTGELFF. The CDR3 region has the DNA TGTGCCAGCAGCCCTCGGGACAGCTACACCGGGGAGCTGTTTTTT.

This clone was counted between two and nine times. The chain recombines TRBV4-2 with TRBJ2-7; a weak D match, TRBD2 (6 bases). This CDR3 is built from 14 residues. Germline V gene lookup returns CDR1 LGHNA and CDR2 YNFKEQ. Trimming shortened V by 0 bases and J by 12 bases, and 18 bases separated the two germline ends. CDR3 region: CASSQEAGPGRRYF. The CDR3 nucleotides are TGTGCCAGCAGCCAAGAAGCAGGCCCTGGGAGGCGGTACTTC.

The rearrangement joins TRBV5-1 to TRBJ2-3, with TRBD2 as a possible D gene (5 bases). The CDR3 length is 13 residues. Per the germline V gene, CDR1 is SGHRS and CDR2 is YFSETQ. V dropped 0 bases and J dropped 3 bases, with 5 bases sitting between them. CDR3 DNA sequence: TGCGCCAGCAGCTTGGCGGGAACAGATACGCAGTATTTT. Protein product: CASSLAGTDTQYF.

The chain has TRBV3-1 (or the pseudogene TRBV3-2) and TRBJ2-1, with 10 positions matching TRBD2. There are 16 residues in the CDR3. Looked up from germline, CDR1 is LGHDT and CDR2 is YNNKEL (reference sequence). V trimming: 1 base; J trimming: 10 bases; junction bases outside the gene matches: 10. The DNA for the CDR3 is TGTGCCAGCAGCCAAGGACGGGTAGCGGGGGGCTGGGAGCAGTTCTTC. Protein product: CASSQGRVAGGWEQFF.

This rearrangement joins TRBV18 to TRBJ1-4; TRBD1 is a possible D gene (6 bases). The V end lost 6 bases, the J end lost 1 base, and 12 bases lay between the germline ends. The CDR3 length is 15 residues. Germline CDR1 is KGHSH and CDR2 is LQKENI. The DNA for the CDR3 is TGTGCCAGCTCGCCCGCAGGGGTAACTAATGAAAAACTGTTTTTT. As protein: CASSPAGVTNEKLFF.

This clone appeared a single time. The chain uses TRBV11-3 and TRBJ1-6, with D hard to call. CDR1 is SGHNT, CDR2 YENEEA, per germline. The CDR3 is made up of 14 amino acids. Between the trimmed V and J ends, which lost 1 base and 7 bases, there was a span of 8 bases. Written as DNA, the CDR3 is TGTGCCAGCAGCTTAGGTCCCGAGAATTCACCCCTCCACTTT. Translating gives CASSLGPENSPLHF.

This chain joins TRBV6-4 and TRBJ2-5, with D possibly being TRBD2 (6 bases). Trimming removed 2 bases from V and 1 base from J, with 11 bases in between. Germline V gene sequence: CDR1 MRHNA, CDR2 SNTAGT. CDR3 length: 15 amino acids. The DNA of the CDR3 is TGTGCCAGCAGTGACGTAATGGGGGGCCAAGAGACCCAGTACTTC. Its translation is CASSDVMGGQETQYF.

This chain connects TRBV5-6 to TRBJ1-3; no reliable D call. CDR1 and CDR2 (germline): SGHDT, YYEEEE. The V end lost 4 bases, the J end lost 0 bases, and 8 bases lay between the germline ends. CDR3 length: 14 residues. In nucleotides, the CDR3 is TGTGCCAGCAGCACGGTTATCTCTGGAAACACCATATATTTT. It is translated as CASSTVISGNTIYF.

The chain joins TRBV7-2 to TRBJ1-5; D unclear. V dropped 1 base and J dropped 8 bases, with 15 bases sitting between them. The V gene's germline CDR1 is SGHTA and CDR2 FQGNSA. This CDR3 comprises 15 residues. This chain's CDR3 is CASSLDPNELEPQHF. The CDR3 bases are TGTGCCAGCAGCTTAGATCCCAACGAGTTGGAGCCCCAGCATTTT.

The V gene is TRBV7-2, the J gene TRBJ1-4; TRBD1 matches at 7 bases. CDR3 length equals 12 residues. The J segment lost 10 bases and the V segment lost 3 bases, leaving 2 bases of the junction unmatched. Germline V gene data show CDR1 as SGHTA and CDR2 as FQGNSA. DNA of the CDR3: TGTGCCAGCAGCTTTACAGGGGTAAAACTGTTTTTT. This translates into CASSFTGVKLFF.

V is TRBV11-2 and J is TRBJ1-5, with 9 bases aligning to TRBD1. CDR1 SGHAT and CDR2 FQNNGV come from the germline V gene. The CDR3 is 16 amino acids. The V and J ends lost 5 bases and 4 bases, in that order; junction bases with no gene match: 9. The CDR3 is CASSPGGTGSNQPQHF. The CDR3 DNA reads as TGTGCCAGCAGCCCCGGGGGGACAGGGTCTAATCAGCCCCAGCATTTT. Based on the CDR3 plus reference TRBV11-2 and TRBJ1-5, the full variable domain is EAGVAQSPRYKIIEKRQSVAFWCNPISGHATLYWYQQILGQGPKLLIQFQNNGVVDDSQLPKDRFSAERLKGVDSTLKIQPAKLEDSAVYLCASSPGGTGSNQPQHFGDGTRLSIL.

This chain uses TRBV10-3 with TRBJ2-5, with a possible D match to TRBD2 (5 bases). The CDR3 is 18 residues long. The ends were cut back, 3 bases at V and 0 bases at J, with 20 bases in the middle. The germline CDR1 and CDR2 sequences are ENHRY and SYGVKD. CDR3 sequence (DNA): TGTGCCATCAGTGATCACCCGCCCGCGGGCCAGTACCAAGAGACCCAGTACTTC. Translating it yields CAISDHPPAGQYQETQYF.

The CDR3 sequence: CASSVPSAGDSYEQYF. The CDR3, as DNA: TGTGCCAGCAGTGTTCCCTCTGCGGGCGACTCCTACGAGCAGTACTTC. The rearrangement uses TRBV2 and TRBJ2-7; possible D gene TRBD2, 5 bases. The CDR3 is made up of 16 amino acids. Germline V gene lookup returns CDR1 SNHLY and CDR2 FYNNEI. Between the trimmed V and J ends, which lost 4 bases and 0 bases, there was a span of 16 bases.

V and J are TRBV18 and TRBJ1-1, with 10 bases aligning to TRBD1. Germline V gives CDR1 KGHSH, CDR2 LQKENI. After removal of 4 bases from V and 1 base from J, the junction contained 3 bases not matched to a gene. The CDR3 is 15 residues long. CDR3 protein: CASSLRTGGNTEAFF. For the CDR3, the DNA is TGTGCCAGCTCACTCCGGACAGGGGGGAACACTGAAGCTTTCTTT.

V is TRBV18 and J is TRBJ2-3; possible D gene TRBD1, 6 bases. This CDR3 is 16 amino acids long. The germline V gene encodes CDR1 KGHSH and CDR2 LQKENI. Trimming removed 1 base from V and 6 bases from J, with 17 bases in between. The CDR3 here is CASSPLSAAGADTQYF. CDR3 DNA sequence: TGTGCCAGCTCACCACTGAGTGCGGCAGGGGCGGATACGCAGTATTTT.

The rearrangement joins TRBV6-5 to TRBJ1-5; 10 bases align to TRBD1. After removal of 6 bases from V and 5 bases from J, the junction contained 4 bases not matched to a gene. This CDR3 region has 14 residues. Germline CDR1 MNHEY, CDR2 SVGAGI. The CDR3 DNA reads as TGTGCCAGCAGAGAGACAGGGGGCGATCAGCCCCAGCATTTT. This translates into CASRETGGDQPQHF.

The rearrangement links TRBV5-1 to TRBJ2-7, with 7 bases fitting TRBD1. Germline V CDR1 and CDR2: SGHRS, YFSETQ. With V trimmed by 0 bases and J by 4 bases, 4 bases remained unmatched. This CDR3 is 14 amino acids long. The CDR3 protein is CASSLGTGLYEQYF. Here the CDR3 DNA reads TGCGCCAGCAGCTTGGGGACAGGCTTGTACGAGCAGTACTTC.

The V call is TRBV12-3 or TRBV12-4, the J call TRBJ1-6; D is perhaps TRBD1 (6 bases). The V gene lost 6 bases and the J gene lost 4 bases, with 7 bases spanning the gap. This CDR3 is 13 amino acids long. The CDR3 DNA follows: TGTGCCAGCAGCACAGGGTATAATTCACCCCTCCACTTT. This gives the protein CASSTGYNSPLHF.

The chain links TRBV7-3 to TRBJ1-6; possible D gene TRBD1, 6 bases. The germline V and J ends were trimmed by 1 base and 8 bases, with 12 bases remaining between them. Germline CDR1 SGHTA, CDR2 FQGTGA. This CDR3 region has 15 residues. CDR3 sequence: CASSLNGGLDSPLHF. CDR3 DNA sequence: TGTGCCAGCAGCTTAAATGGGGGCTTGGATTCACCCCTCCACTTT. Full variable domain (remainder filled in from reference TRBV7-3 and TRBJ1-6): GAGVSQTPSNKVTEKGKYVELRCDPISGHTALYWYRQSLGQGPEFLIYFQGTGAADDSGLPNDRFFAVRPEGSVSTLKIQRTERGDSAVYLCASSLNGGLDSPLHFGNGTRLTVT.

V gene TRBV5-5 combines with J gene TRBJ1-6; maybe TRBD1 (6 bases). Germline assignment: CDR1 SGHKS and CDR2 YYEKEE (reference sequence). The V end lost 3 bases, the J end lost 4 bases, and 11 bases lay between the germline ends. The CDR3 length is 15 residues. The CDR3 DNA reads as TGTGCCAGCAGCTCGGCGGGGGCGTATAATTCACCCCTCCACTTT. Its translation is CASSSAGAYNSPLHF. Filled out from reference TRBV5-5 and TRBJ1-6, the complete variable domain reads DAGVTQSPTHLIKTRGQQVTLRCSPISGHKSVSWYQQVLGQGPQFIFQYYEKEERGRGNFPDRFSARQFPNYSSELNVNALLLGDSALYLCASSSAGAYNSPLHFGNGTRLTVT.

The chain recombines TRBV20-1 with TRBJ1-2; 10 bases line up with TRBD1. Germline V gives CDR1 DFQATT, CDR2 SNEGSKA (reference sequence). J gave up 4 bases and V 3 bases, and 11 bases lay outside the gene matches. The CDR3 has 16 residues. The CDR3 here is CSASRTGGYRGYGYTF. CDR3 bases: TGCAGTGCTAGTAGGACAGGGGGTTATCGAGGCTATGGCTACACCTTC.

V is TRBV7-3 and J is TRBJ2-1; TRBD2 matches at 10 bases. V lost 4 bases to trimming and J lost 6 bases; unmatched junction nucleotides: 6. The germline gives CDR1 SGHTA, CDR2 FQGTGA. This CDR3 has 15 residues. In DNA form, the CDR3 reads TGTGCCAGCAGCTGGAGCGGGGGGGCCTTCAATGAGCAGTTCTTC. Amino acids: CASSWSGGAFNEQFF.

This clone was counted once. The chain has TRBV6-1 and TRBJ1-6; D gene unclear. Trimming pared 5 bases from V and 2 bases from J, leaving 10 bases between. The CDR3 runs to 15 residues. Germline CDR1 is MNHNS and CDR2 is SASEGT. The CDR3 sequence: CASSWLTAYNSPLHF. The CDR3 DNA reads TGTGCCAGCAGTTGGCTCACAGCCTATAATTCACCCCTCCACTTT.

The chain links TRBV5-4 to TRBJ2-2, with 8 bases aligning to TRBD2. The CDR3 covers 14 residues. CDR1 and CDR2 from the germline V gene are SGHNT and YYREEE (reference sequence). The V gene end was trimmed by 5 bases and the J gene end by 1 base; junction bases not matched to a gene: 1. Here the CDR3 reads CASRAGGNTGELFF. CDR3 nucleotides: TGTGCCAGCAGGGCGGGGGGGAACACCGGGGAGCTGTTTTTT.